This section outlines one TCR beta chain sequence together with its context. Germline CDR1 MNHEY, CDR2 SMNVEV (reference sequence). This CDR3 spans 16 amino acids. V shed 6 bases, J shed 5 bases, and the junction held 13 bases outside the gene matches. This record comes from a study of cytomegalovirus exposure and HLA in healthy donors. PCR primers comprised 60 Vbeta and 13 Jbeta primers. Sequencing was performed with immunoSEQ multiplex PCR; in TCRdb, only in-frame clones are kept and a portion is missing. Its clone listing holds approximately 180,000 clones. Sequences were obtained from PBMCs. The clonotype originates from a man aged 30-40 years in good health and CMV-seronegative. This chain links TRBV27 with TRBJ1-2, with 9 bases identical to TRBD1. CDR3 loop: CASSPSTGGIEYGYTF. The CDR3 bases are TGTGCCAGCAGCCCCAGCACAGGGGGCATCGAATATGGCTACACCTTC.